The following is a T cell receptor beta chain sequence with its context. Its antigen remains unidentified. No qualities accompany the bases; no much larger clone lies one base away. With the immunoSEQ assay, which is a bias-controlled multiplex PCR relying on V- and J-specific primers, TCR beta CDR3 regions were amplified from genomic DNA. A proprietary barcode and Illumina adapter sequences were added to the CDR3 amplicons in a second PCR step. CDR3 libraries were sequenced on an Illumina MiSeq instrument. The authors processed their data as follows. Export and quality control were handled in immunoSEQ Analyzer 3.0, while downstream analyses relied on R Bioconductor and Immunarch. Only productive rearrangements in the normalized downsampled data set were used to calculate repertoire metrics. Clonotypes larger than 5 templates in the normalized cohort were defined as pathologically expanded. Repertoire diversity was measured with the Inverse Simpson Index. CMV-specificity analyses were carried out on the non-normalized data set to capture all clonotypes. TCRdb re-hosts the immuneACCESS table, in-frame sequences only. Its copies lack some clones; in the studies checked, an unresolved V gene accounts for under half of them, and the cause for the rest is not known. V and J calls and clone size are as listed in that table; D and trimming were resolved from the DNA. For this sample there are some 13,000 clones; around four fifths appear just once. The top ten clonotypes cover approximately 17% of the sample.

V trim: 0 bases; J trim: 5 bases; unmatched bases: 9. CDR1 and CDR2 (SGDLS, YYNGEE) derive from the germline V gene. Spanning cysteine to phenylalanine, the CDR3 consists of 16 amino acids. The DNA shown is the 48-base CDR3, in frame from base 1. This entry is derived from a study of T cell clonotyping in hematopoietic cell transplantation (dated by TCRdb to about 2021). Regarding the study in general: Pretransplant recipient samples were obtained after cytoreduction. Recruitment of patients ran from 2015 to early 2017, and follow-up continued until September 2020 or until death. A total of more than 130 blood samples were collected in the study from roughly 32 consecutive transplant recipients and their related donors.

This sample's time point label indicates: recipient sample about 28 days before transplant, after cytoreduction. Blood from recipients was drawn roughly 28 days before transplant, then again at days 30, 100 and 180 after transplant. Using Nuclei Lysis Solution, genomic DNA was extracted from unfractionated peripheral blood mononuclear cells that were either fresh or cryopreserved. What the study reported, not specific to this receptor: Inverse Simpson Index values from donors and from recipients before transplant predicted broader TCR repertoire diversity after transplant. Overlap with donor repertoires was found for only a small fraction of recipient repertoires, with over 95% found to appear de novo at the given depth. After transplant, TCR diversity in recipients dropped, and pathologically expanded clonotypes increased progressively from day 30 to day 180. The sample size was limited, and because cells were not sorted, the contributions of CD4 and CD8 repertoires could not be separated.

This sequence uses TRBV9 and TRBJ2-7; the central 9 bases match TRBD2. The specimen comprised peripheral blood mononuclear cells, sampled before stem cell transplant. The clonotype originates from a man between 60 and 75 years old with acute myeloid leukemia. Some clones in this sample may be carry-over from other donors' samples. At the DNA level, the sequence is TGTGCCAGCAGCGTAGCGGCTAGCGGGGATCGTAACGAGCAGTACTTC. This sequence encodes CASSVAASGDRNEQYF. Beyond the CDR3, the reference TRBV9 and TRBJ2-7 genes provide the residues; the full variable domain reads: DSGVTQTPKHLITATGQRVTLRCSPRSGDLSVYWYQQSLDQGLQFLIQYYNGEERAKGNILERFSAQQFPDLHSELNLSSLELGDSALYFCASSVAASGDRNEQYFGPGTRLTVT.